Described below is a single TCR beta chain sequence and its context. RNA totalling about 0.45 to 1 ug underwent reverse transcription with random hexamers. The authors amplified TCR beta CDR3 across 54 Vbeta and 13 Jbeta using immunoSEQ multiplex PCR. TCRdb reprocessed the immunoSEQ multiplex PCR reads via MiXCR and lists one record per CDR3 protein. The table records just over 150,000 distinct CDR3 sequences, approximately 95% of them present only once. The CDR3 spans 14 residues. Germline V gives CDR1 ENHRY, CDR2 SYGVKD. V dropped 8 bases and J dropped 3 bases, with 15 bases sitting between them. These data come from a study of CD8 T cells in Susac syndrome. CD8+ and CD4+ T cells taken from blood had their TCR beta sequenced.

Source material: CD4+ T cells from PBMCs. The source of this sequence is a human donor with Susac syndrome. The chain combines TRBV10-3 with TRBJ2-3; TRBD1 or TRBD2 may be the D gene (5 bases each). The CDR3 reads CAIRDVSTTDTQYF. CDR3 coding DNA: TGTGCCATCCGGGACGTATCAACGACAGATACGCAGTATTTT.